This entry is about one T cell receptor beta chain. No antigen is known for it. The source of the sample is a study of radiotherapy plus CTLA-4 blockade in lung cancer. Turning to the study itself: Around 18% of enrolled patients responded objectively, and roughly 30% had disease control. Study-level results: How blood T cell clones changed early, along with interferon-beta, reportedly forecast response best. In blood, TCR clones derived from the tumor expanded after radiotherapy plus ipilimumab.

This CDR3 has 12 residues. Trimming removed 6 bases at V and 5 bases at J, with 11 bases between. The germline V gene has CDR1 MGHRA and CDR2 YSYEKL. TCRdb's table, derived via immunoSEQ multiplex PCR, lists solely in-frame clones and lacks some. The data hold around 40,000 clones, with 80% to 90% observed a single time. CTLA-4 blockade using ipilimumab, together with focal radiation, was received by patients with chemo-refractory metastatic non-small-cell lung cancer. Sequenced material: peripheral blood, taken from a patient treated with radiotherapy plus ipilimumab. The TCR originated in a human donor with non-small cell lung cancer whose response to radiotherapy plus ipilimumab could not be evaluated. V gene TRBV4-1 combines with J gene TRBJ2-7; D unresolved. The CDR3 spells CASRASRDEQYF. The CDR3, as DNA: TGCGCCAGCAGGGCCTCTCGGGACGAGCAGTACTTC.